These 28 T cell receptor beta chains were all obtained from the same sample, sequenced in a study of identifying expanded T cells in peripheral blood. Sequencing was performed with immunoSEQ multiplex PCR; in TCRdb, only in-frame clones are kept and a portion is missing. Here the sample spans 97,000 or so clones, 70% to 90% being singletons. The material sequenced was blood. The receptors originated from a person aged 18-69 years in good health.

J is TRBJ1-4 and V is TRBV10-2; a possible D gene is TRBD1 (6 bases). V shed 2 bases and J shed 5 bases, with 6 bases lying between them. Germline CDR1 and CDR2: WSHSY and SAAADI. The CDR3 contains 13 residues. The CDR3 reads CASSETGNEKLFF. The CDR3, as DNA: TGCGCCAGCAGTGAGACAGGGAATGAAAAACTGTTTTTT.

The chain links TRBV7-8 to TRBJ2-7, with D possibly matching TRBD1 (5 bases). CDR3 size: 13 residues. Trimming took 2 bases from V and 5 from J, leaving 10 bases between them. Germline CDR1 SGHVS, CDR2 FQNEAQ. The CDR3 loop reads CASSLRQGNEQYF. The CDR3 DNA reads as TGTGCCAGCAGCTTACGGCAGGGTAACGAGCAGTACTTC. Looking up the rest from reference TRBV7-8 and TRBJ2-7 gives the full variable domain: GAGVSQSPRYKVAKRGQDVALRCDPISGHVSLFWYQQALGQGPEFLTYFQNEAQLDKSGLPSDRFFAERPEGSVSTLKIQRTQQEDSAVYLCASSLRQGNEQYFGPGTRLTVT.

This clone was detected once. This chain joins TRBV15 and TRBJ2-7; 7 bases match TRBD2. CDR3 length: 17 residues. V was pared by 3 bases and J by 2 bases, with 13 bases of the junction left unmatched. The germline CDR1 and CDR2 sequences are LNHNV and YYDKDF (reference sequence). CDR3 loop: CATSSPWSGKPTYEQYF. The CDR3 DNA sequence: TGTGCCACCAGCAGCCCCTGGAGCGGGAAGCCCACCTACGAGCAGTACTTC.

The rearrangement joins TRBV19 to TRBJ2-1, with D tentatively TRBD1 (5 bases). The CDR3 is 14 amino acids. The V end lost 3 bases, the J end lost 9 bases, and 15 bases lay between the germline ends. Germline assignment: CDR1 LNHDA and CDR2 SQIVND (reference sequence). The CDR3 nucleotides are TGTGCCAGTAGTATTGTTCCAGGGTTGGCTGAGCAGTTCTTC. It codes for CASSIVPGLAEQFF.

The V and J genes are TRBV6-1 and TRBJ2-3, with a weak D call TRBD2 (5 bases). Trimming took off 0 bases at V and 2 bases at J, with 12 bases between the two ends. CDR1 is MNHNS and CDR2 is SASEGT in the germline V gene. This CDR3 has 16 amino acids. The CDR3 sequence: CASSEATGSVTDTQYF. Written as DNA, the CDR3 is TGTGCCAGCAGTGAAGCGACGGGTAGCGTCACAGATACGCAGTATTTT.

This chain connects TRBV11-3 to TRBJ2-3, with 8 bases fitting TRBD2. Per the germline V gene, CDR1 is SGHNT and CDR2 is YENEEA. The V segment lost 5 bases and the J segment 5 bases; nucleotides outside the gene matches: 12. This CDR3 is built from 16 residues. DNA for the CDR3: TGTGCCAGCAGCCACCCCTCAGCGGGAGTGGGAGATACGCAGTATTTT. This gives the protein CASSHPSAGVGDTQYF.

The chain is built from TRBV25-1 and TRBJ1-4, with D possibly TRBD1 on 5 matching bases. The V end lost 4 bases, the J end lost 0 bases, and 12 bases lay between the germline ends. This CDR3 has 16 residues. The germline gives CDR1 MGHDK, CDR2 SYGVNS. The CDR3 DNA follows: TGTGCCAGCAGTGCCCTACAGGACACAACTAATGAAAAACTGTTTTTT. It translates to CASSALQDTTNEKLFF.

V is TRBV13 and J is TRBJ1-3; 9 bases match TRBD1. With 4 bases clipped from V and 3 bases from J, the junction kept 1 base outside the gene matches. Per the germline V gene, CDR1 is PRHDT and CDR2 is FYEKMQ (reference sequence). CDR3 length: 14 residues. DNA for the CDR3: TGTGCCAGCAGCTCGACAGGGGGTGGAAACACCATATATTTT. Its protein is CASSSTGGGNTIYF.

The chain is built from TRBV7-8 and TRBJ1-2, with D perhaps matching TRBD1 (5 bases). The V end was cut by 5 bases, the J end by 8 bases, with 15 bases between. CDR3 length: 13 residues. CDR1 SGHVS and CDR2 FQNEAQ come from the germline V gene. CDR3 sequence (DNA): TGTGCCAGCAGCCCTCAAGGGGTCGGGGGCTACACCTTC. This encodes CASSPQGVGGYTF. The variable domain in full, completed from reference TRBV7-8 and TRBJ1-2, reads GAGVSQSPRYKVAKRGQDVALRCDPISGHVSLFWYQQALGQGPEFLTYFQNEAQLDKSGLPSDRFFAERPEGSVSTLKIQRTQQEDSAVYLCASSPQGVGGYTFGSGTRLTVV.

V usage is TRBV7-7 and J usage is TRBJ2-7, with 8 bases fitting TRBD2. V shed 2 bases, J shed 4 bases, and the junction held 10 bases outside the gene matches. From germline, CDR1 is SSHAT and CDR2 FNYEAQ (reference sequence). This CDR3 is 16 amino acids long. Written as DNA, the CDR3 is TGTGCCAGCAGCTTACTGCCTAGCGGGTTAGGATACGAGCAGTACTTC. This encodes CASSLLPSGLGYEQYF. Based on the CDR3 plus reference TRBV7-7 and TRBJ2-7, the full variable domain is GAGVSQSPRYKVTKRGQDVTLRCDPISSHATLYWYQQALGQGPEFLTYFNYEAQPDKSGLPSDRFSAERPEGSISTLTIQRTEQRDSAMYRCASSLLPSGLGYEQYFGPGTRLTVT.

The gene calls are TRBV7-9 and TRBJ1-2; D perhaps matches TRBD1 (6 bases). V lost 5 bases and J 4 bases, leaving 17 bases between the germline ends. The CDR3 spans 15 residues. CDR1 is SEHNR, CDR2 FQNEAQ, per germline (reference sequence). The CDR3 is CASSADSYRGYGYTF. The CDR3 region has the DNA TGTGCCAGCAGCGCGGACAGCTATAGGGGCTATGGCTACACCTTC. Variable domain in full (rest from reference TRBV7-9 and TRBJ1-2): DTGVSQNPRHKITKRGQNVTFRCDPISEHNRLYWYRQTLGQGPEFLTYFQNEAQLEKSRLLSDRFSAERPKGSFSTLEIQRTEQGDSAMYLCASSADSYRGYGYTFGSGTRLTVV.

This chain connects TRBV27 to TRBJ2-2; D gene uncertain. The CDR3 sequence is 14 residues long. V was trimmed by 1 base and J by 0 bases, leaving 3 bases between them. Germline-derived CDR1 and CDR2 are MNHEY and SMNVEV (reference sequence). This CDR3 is CASSLWPNTGELFF. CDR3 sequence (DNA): TGTGCCAGCAGTTTATGGCCGAACACCGGGGAGCTGTTTTTT.

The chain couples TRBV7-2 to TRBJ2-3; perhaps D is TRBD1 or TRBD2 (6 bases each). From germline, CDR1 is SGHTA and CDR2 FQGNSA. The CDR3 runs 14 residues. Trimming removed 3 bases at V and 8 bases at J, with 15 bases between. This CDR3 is CASSLGGAVSTQYF. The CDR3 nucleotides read TGTGCCAGCAGCTTGGGGGGCGCGGTATCTACGCAGTATTTT.

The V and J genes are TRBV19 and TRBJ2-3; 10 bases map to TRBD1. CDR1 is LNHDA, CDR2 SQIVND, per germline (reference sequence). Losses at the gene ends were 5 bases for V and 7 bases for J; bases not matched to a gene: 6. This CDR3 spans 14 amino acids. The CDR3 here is CASSLTGGGNTQYF. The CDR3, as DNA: TGTGCCAGTAGTTTGACAGGGGGCGGAAATACGCAGTATTTT.

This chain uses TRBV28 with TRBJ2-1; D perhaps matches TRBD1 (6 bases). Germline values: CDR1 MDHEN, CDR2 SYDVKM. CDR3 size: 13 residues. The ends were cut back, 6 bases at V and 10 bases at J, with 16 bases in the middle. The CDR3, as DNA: TGTGCCAGCAGGTTACCGGACAGACCCGAGCAGTTCTTC. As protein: CASRLPDRPEQFF.

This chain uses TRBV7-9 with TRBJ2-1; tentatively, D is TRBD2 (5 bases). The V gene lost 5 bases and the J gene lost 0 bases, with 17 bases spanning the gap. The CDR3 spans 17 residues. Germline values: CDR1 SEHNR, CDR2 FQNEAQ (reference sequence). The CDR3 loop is CASSPEGNGDSYNEQFF. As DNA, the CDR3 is TGTGCCAGCAGCCCTGAGGGTAATGGGGACTCCTACAATGAGCAGTTCTTC.

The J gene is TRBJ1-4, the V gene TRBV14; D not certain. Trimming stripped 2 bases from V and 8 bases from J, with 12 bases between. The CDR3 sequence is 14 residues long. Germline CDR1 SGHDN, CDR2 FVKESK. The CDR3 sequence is CASSQRGNEEKLFF. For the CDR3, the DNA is TGTGCCAGCAGCCAACGGGGAAATGAGGAAAAACTGTTTTTT.

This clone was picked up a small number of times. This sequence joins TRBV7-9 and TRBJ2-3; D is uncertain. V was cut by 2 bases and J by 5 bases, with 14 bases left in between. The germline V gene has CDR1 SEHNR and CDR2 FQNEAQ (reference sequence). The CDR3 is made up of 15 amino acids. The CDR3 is CASSLTTAIVDTQYF. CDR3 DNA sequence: TGTGCCAGCAGCTTAACGACGGCAATTGTAGATACGCAGTATTTT.

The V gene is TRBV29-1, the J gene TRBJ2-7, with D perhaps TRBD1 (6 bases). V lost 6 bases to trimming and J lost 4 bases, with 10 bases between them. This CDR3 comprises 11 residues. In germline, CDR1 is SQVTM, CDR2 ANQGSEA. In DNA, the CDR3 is TGCAGCGTCTTAAGGGGGTACGAGCAGTACTTC. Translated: CSVLRGYEQYF.

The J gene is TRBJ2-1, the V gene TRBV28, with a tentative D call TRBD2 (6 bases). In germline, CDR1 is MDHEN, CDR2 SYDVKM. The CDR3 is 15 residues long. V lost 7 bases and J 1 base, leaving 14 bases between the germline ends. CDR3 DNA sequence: TGTGCCAGCACTTCCTACGCGGGGTCCTACAATGAGCAGTTCTTC. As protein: CASTSYAGSYNEQFF.

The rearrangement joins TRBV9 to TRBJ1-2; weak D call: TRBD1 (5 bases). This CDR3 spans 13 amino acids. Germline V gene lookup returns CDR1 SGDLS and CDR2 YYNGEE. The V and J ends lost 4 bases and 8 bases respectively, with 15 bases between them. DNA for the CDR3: TGTGCCAGCAGCTCAAATGGGAGGGACGGCTACACCTTC. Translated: CASSSNGRDGYTF.

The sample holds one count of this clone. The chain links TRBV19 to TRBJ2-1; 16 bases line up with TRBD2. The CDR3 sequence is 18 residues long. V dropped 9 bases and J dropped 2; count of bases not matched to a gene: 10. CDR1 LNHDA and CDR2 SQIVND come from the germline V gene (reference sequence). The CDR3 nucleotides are TGTGCCAGCTACCCGGGACTAGCGGGGGGGCTACCCTACAATGAGCAGTTCTTC. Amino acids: CASYPGLAGGLPYNEQFF.

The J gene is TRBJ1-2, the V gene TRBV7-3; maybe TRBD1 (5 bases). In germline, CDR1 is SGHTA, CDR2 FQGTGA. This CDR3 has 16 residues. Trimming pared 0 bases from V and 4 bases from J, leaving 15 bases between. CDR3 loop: CASSLTKGAGSYGYTF. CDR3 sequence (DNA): TGTGCCAGCAGCTTAACAAAGGGTGCAGGGAGCTATGGCTACACCTTC. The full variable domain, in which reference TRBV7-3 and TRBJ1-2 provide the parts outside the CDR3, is GAGVSQTPSNKVTEKGKYVELRCDPISGHTALYWYRQSLGQGPEFLIYFQGTGAADDSGLPNDRFFAVRPEGSVSTLKIQRTERGDSAVYLCASSLTKGAGSYGYTFGSGTRLTVV.

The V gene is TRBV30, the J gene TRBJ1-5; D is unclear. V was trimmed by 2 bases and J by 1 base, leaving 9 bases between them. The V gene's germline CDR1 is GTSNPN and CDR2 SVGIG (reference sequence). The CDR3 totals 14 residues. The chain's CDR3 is CAWSIRVSNQPQHF. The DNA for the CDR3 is TGTGCCTGGAGTATCCGGGTCAGCAATCAGCCCCAGCATTTT. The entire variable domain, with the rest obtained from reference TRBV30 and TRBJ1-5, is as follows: SQTIHQWPATLVQPVGSPLSLECTVEGTSNPNLYWYRQAAGRGLQLLFYSVGIGQISSEVPQNLSASRPQDRQFILSSKKLLLSDSGFYLCAWSIRVSNQPQHFGDGTRLSIL.

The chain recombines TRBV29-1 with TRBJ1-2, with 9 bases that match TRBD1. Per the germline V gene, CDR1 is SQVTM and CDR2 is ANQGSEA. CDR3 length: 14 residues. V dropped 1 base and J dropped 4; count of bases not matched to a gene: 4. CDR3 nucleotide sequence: TGCAGCGTTGAAGGGGGACAGGGAGGCTATGGCTACACCTTC. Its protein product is CSVEGGQGGYGYTF.

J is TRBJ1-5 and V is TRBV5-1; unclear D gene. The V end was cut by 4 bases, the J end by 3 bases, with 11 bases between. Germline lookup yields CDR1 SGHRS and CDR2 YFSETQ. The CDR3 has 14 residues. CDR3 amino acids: CASSQDGLNQPQHF. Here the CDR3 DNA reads TGCGCCAGCAGCCAGGACGGACTCAATCAGCCCCAGCATTTT. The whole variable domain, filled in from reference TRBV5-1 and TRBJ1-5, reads KAGVTQTPRYLIKTRGQQVTLSCSPISGHRSVSWYQQTPGQGLQFLFEYFSETQRNKGNFPGRFSGRQFSNSRSEMNVSTLELGDSALYLCASSQDGLNQPQHFGDGTRLSIL.

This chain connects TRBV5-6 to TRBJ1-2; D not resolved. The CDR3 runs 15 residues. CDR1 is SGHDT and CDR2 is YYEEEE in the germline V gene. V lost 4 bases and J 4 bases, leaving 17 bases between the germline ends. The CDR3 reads CASSPASVESYGYTF. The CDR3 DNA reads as TGTGCCAGCAGCCCTGCGTCGGTTGAAAGCTATGGCTACACCTTC.

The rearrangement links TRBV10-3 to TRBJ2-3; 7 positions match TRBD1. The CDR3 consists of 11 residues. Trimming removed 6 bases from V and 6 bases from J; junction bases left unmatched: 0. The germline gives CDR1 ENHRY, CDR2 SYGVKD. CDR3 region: CAIRQGDTQYF. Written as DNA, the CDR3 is TGTGCCATCAGACAGGGGGATACGCAGTATTTT.